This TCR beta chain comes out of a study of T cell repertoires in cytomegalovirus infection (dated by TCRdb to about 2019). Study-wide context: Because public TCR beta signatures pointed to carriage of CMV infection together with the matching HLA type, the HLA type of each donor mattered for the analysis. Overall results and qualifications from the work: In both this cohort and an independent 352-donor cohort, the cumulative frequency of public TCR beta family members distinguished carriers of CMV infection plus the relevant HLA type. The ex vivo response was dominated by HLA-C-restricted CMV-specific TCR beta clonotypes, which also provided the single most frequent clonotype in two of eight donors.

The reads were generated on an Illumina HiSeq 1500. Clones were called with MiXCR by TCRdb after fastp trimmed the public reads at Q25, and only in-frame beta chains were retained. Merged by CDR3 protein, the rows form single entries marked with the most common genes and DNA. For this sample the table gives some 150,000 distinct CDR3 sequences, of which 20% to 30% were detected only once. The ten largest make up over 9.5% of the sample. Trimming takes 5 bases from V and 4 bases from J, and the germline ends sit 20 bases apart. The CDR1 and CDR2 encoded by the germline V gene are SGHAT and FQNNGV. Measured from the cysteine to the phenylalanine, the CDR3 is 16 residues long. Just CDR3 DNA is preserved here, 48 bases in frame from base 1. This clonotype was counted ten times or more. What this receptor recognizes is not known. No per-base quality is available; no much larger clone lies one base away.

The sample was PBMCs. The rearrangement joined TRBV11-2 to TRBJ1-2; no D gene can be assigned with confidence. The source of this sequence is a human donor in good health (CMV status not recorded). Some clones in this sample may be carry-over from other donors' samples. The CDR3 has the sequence CASSPGGDGVIYGYTF. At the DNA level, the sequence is TGTGCCAGCAGCCCCGGCGGTGACGGGGTTATCTATGGCTACACCTTC.